This TCR beta chain was observed in a study of blood T cells in healthy people across ages. This clonotype occurred a few times. Its antigen is currently unknown. Combining a sample-barcoded 5' primer with a J-beta primer mix, a second PCR ran for about 7 to 12 cycles. The template-switch adaptor, which had 12 random nucleotides, put a tag on each cDNA molecule. Each single sample gave us at least 3 million CDR3-containing paired-end reads. TCRdb re-called the 5' RACE reads with MiXCR, one entry per CDR3 protein. The table has around 870,000 distinct CDR3 sequences, about 30% seen once. Whole-study findings and limits: Aged donors had fewer naive CD4+ cells and lower diversity than long-lived donors. There was a strong correlation between TCR beta diversity and naive T cell percentage.

This CDR3 has 15 amino acids. CDR1 SGHTA and CDR2 FQGNSA come from the germline V gene. V shed 6 bases and J 3 bases; nucleotides not matched to a gene: 8. The receptor was derived from a woman of 80 years or more in good health. The V gene is TRBV7-2, the J gene TRBJ1-1; 9 positions match TRBD1. Material for sequencing was blood. CDR3 region: CASRPDRGTDTEAFF. The CDR3 DNA is TGTGCCAGCAGGCCGGACAGGGGTACAGACACTGAAGCTTTCTTT.